The rows below give T cell receptor beta chains drawn from one sample of a study of blood T cell repertoires in COVID-19. Sequencing used immunoSEQ multiplex PCR; TCRdb keeps in-frame clones, though not all of them. This repertoire shows 95,000 to 150,000 clones, 85% found once; its top ten account for 9.5% to 13%. Sequencing was performed on peripheral blood. The origin of the receptors is a man older than 75 with acute or convalescent COVID-19. The CDR3 runs from the conserved cysteine through the conserved F or W.

TRBJ2-7 TRBV5-4 CASSATSATIDEQYF
TRBJ1-2 TRBV9 CASSNRDRENYGYTF
TRBJ2-5 TRBV10-3 CAISEADRGVKETQYF
TRBJ2-1 TRBV20-1 CSATRLGEQFF
TRBJ2-1 TRBV7-3 CASSLRGGTGGYNEQFF
TRBJ2-7 TRBV5-4 CASSSRDSPYEQYF
TRBJ2-4 TRBV7-2 CASSAGLNIQYF
TRBJ1-3 TRBV19 CASSEIRTGNTIYF
TRBJ1-2 TRBV28 CASSSDRGLPTYGYTF
TRBJ2-3 TRBV7-3 CASSLYGDSDTQYF
TRBJ1-2 TRBV19 CASSPSVDRNYGYTF
TRBJ2-2 TRBV7-9 CASSLGLFTGELFF
TRBJ2-1 TRBV6-5 CASSVPGGDEQFF
TRBJ2-2 TRBV7-9 CASTASLLAGELFF
TRBJ2-3 TRBV5-1 CASSLVLAGQADTQYF